What follows are 8 T cell receptor beta chains derived from one specimen sequenced in a study of T cell responses to AZD1222 COVID-19 vaccine. Sequencing was performed with immunoSEQ multiplex PCR; in TCRdb, only in-frame clones are kept and a portion is missing. The table records about 120,000 clones, about nine tenths of them present only once. The sample consisted of peripheral blood, taken on day 0 of AZD1222 vaccination. The receptor source for this set is an adult in good health.

This clone is a singleton in its sample. J is TRBJ2-5 and V is TRBV19; possibly TRBD1 or TRBD2 for D (5 bases each). The germline gives CDR1 LNHDA, CDR2 SQIVND (reference sequence). The V end was cut by 3 bases, the J end by 4 bases, with 21 bases between. The CDR3 covers 17 residues. CDR3 in amino acids: CASSIGAGTYQRETQYF. The CDR3 coding sequence is TGTGCCAGTAGTATTGGGGCCGGGACCTATCAGAGAGAGACCCAGTACTTC.

CDR3 in amino acids: CASSEWTKGDIQYF. The CDR3 region has the DNA TGCGCCAGCAGTGAGTGGACAAAAGGGGACATTCAGTACTTC. The chain combines TRBV10-1 with TRBJ2-4; a possible D gene is TRBD1 (5 bases). V shed 1 base and J shed 8 bases, with 12 bases lying between them. Germline-derived CDR1 and CDR2 are WNHNN and SYGVQD (reference sequence). The CDR3 is 14 residues long.

The V gene is TRBV5-6, the J gene TRBJ2-1; D unresolved. The CDR3 extends over 13 amino acids. V was trimmed by 1 base and J by 5 bases, leaving 7 bases between them. Germline values: CDR1 SGHDT, CDR2 YYEEEE. CDR3 nucleotides: TGTGCCAGCAGCTTGACGTCTAACAATGAGCAGTTCTTC. Its translation is CASSLTSNNEQFF. The whole variable domain, remainder taken from reference TRBV5-6 and TRBJ2-1, is DAGVTQSPTHLIKTRGQQVTLRCSPKSGHDTVSWYQQALGQGPQFIFQYYEEEERQRGNFPDRFSGHQFPNYSSELNVNALLLGDSALYLCASSLTSNNEQFFGPGTRLTVL.

The V call is TRBV28, the J call TRBJ1-1; D is undetermined. Trimming shortened V by 4 bases and J by 1 base, and 10 bases separated the two germline ends. The CDR3 sequence is 14 residues long. CDR1 and CDR2 (germline): MDHEN, SYDVKM. In DNA form, the CDR3 reads TGTGCCAGCAGTTCATCCCCGGGGAACACTGAAGCTTTCTTT. Translating gives CASSSSPGNTEAFF.

The V gene is TRBV27, the J gene TRBJ1-2, with unresolved D. Between the trimmed V and J ends, which lost 5 bases and 2 bases, there was a span of 15 bases. Germline lookup yields CDR1 MNHEY and CDR2 SMNVEV (reference sequence). The CDR3 length is 15 residues. CDR3 residues: CASSPTRTGNYGYTF. The CDR3 DNA reads TGTGCCAGCAGTCCTACCCGGACGGGGAACTATGGCTACACCTTC.

Comment on this clone: One end of the junction varies from germline; a read error may be responsible. This chain joins TRBV11-2 and TRBJ2-2, with 7 nucleotides matching TRBD2. This CDR3 contains 18 residues. CDR1 SGHAT and CDR2 FQNNGV come from the germline V gene. CDR3 amino acids: CASSLDSGRGEGTRELFF. In DNA, the CDR3 is TGTGCCAGCAGCTTAGACTCAGGGAGGGGTGAGGGCACCAGGGAGCTGTTTTTT.

This chain uses TRBV25-1 with TRBJ2-5, with D perhaps matching TRBD1 (6 bases). Germline loops: CDR1 MGHDK, CDR2 SYGVNS. With 10 bases removed from V and 2 bases from J, the gap between germline ends came to 14 bases. The CDR3 is made up of 13 amino acids. The CDR3 DNA reads as TGTGCCACGTCTCGACAGGTACAAGAGACCCAGTACTTC. Encoded protein: CATSRQVQETQYF.

The CDR3 loop is CASSPSGGQGDYGYTF. The CDR3 DNA sequence: TGTGCCAGTAGTCCCAGCGGGGGACAGGGCGACTATGGCTACACCTTC. V usage is TRBV19 and J usage is TRBJ1-2, with 9 nucleotides matching TRBD1. After removal of 5 bases from V and 3 bases from J, the junction contained 10 bases not matched to a gene. The CDR3 spans 16 residues. Per germline, CDR1 LNHDA and CDR2 SQIVND (reference sequence).